Each of the 14 T cell receptor beta chains below was sequenced from the same sample in a study of cytomegalovirus exposure and HLA in healthy donors. The PCR used 60 Vbeta and 13 Jbeta primers. Some clones are missing from TCRdb's copy, which holds only in-frame ones; the method was immunoSEQ multiplex PCR. The data contain roughly 180,000 clones, 75% to 85% of them seen just once; the ten biggest clones take up 6% to 7.5%. The sequencing input was PBMCs. The origin of the receptors is a man between 25 and 39 years old in good health and CMV-seropositive.

V is TRBV7-2 and J is TRBJ2-1; no reliable D call. The CDR3 covers 13 residues. Looked up from germline, CDR1 is SGHTA and CDR2 is FQGNSA. The V end lost 3 bases, the J end lost 5 bases, and 8 bases lay between the germline ends. The CDR3 region has the DNA TGTGCCAGCAGCTTTTCCCGGGACAATGAGCAGTTCTTC. Protein sequence: CASSFSRDNEQFF.

V gene TRBV9 combines with J gene TRBJ1-5; possible D gene TRBD1, 5 bases. CDR3 length equals 16 residues. Germline CDR1 SGDLS, CDR2 YYNGEE. Trimming left V 2 bases short and J 6 bases short, with 18 bases between. The chain's CDR3 is CASSVGGRAFGQPQHF. CDR3 DNA: TGTGCCAGCAGCGTGGGAGGCAGGGCCTTTGGTCAGCCCCAGCATTTT. Variable domain in full (rest from reference TRBV9 and TRBJ1-5): DSGVTQTPKHLITATGQRVTLRCSPRSGDLSVYWYQQSLDQGLQFLIQYYNGEERAKGNILERFSAQQFPDLHSELNLSSLELGDSALYFCASSVGGRAFGQPQHFGDGTRLSIL.

The chain carries TRBV18 and TRBJ1-2, with 10 bases lining up with TRBD1. Germline CDR1 reads KGHSH; CDR2 reads LQKENI. V lost 3 bases to trimming and J lost 6 bases; unmatched junction nucleotides: 16. CDR3 length: 18 residues. CDR3 amino acids: CASSPGMRDRGMSDGYTF. The CDR3 DNA is TGTGCCAGCTCACCGGGGATGAGGGACAGGGGTATGAGTGATGGCTACACCTTC.

CDR3 loop: CASSPVITEAFF. Written as DNA, the CDR3 is TGTGCCAGTAGTCCAGTTATCACTGAAGCTTTCTTT. The chain links TRBV19 to TRBJ1-1; D is unresolved. The CDR3 is 12 residues long. Germline loops: CDR1 LNHDA, CDR2 SQIVND (reference sequence). Trimming took 5 bases from V and 4 from J, leaving 8 bases between them. Full variable domain (outside the CDR3, taken from reference TRBV19 and TRBJ1-1): DGGITQSPKYLFRKEGQNVTLSCEQNLNHDAMYWYRQDPGQGLRLIYYSQIVNDFQKGDIAEGYSVSREKKESFPLTVTSAQKNPTAFYLCASSPVITEAFFGQGTRLTVV.

V gene TRBV7-9 combines with J gene TRBJ1-4; 8 nucleotides line up with TRBD1. V was clipped by 5 bases and J by 4 bases; unmatched bases: 6. The germline V gene has CDR1 SEHNR and CDR2 FQNEAQ (reference sequence). This CDR3 has 15 amino acids. The CDR3 reads CASSGRTGRNEKLFF. As DNA, the CDR3 is TGTGCCAGCAGCGGCCGGACAGGGCGTAATGAAAAACTGTTTTTT.

This chain links TRBV6-5 with TRBJ1-5; 9 positions match TRBD1. Germline V gene sequence: CDR1 MNHEY, CDR2 SVGAGI. Trimming removed 6 bases from V and 5 bases from J; junction bases left unmatched: 5. The CDR3 loop spans 14 amino acids. CDR3: CASRPTGGDQPQHF. The CDR3 DNA reads as TGTGCCAGCAGACCCACAGGGGGCGATCAGCCCCAGCATTTT.

V and J are TRBV6-5 and TRBJ2-5; weak D call: TRBD1 (8 bases). Trimming stripped 4 bases from V and 5 bases from J, with 14 bases between. This CDR3 is built from 14 residues. The germline V gene has CDR1 MNHEY and CDR2 SVGAGI. CDR3 coding DNA: TGTGCCAGCAGTTGGACAGGGAGGGGGGAGACCCAGTACTTC. It codes for CASSWTGRGETQYF.

This clone was found once. The genes are TRBV7-9 and TRBJ2-5, with 14 bases matching TRBD2. This CDR3 comprises 19 residues. Per germline, CDR1 SEHNR and CDR2 FQNEAQ (reference sequence). After removal of 2 bases from V and 2 bases from J, the junction contained 10 bases not matched to a gene. The CDR3 DNA sequence: TGTGCCAGCAGCTTACGGGGACTAGCGGGAGTTCGTTATCAAGAGACCCAGTACTTC. Residues: CASSLRGLAGVRYQETQYF. The complete variable domain, with remaining parts taken from reference TRBV7-9 and TRBJ2-5, reads DTGVSQNPRHKITKRGQNVTFRCDPISEHNRLYWYRQTLGQGPEFLTYFQNEAQLEKSRLLSDRFSAERPKGSFSTLEIQRTEQGDSAMYLCASSLRGLAGVRYQETQYFGPGTRLLVL.

The rearrangement links TRBV2 to TRBJ2-2; 7 nucleotides match TRBD1. The CDR3 is 15 amino acids. V lost 4 bases, J lost 5 bases, and 7 bases stayed unmatched. CDR1 is SNHLY and CDR2 is FYNNEI in the germline V gene. CDR3 loop: CASSVRGPLTGELFF. For the CDR3, the DNA is TGTGCCAGCAGTGTGAGGGGGCCACTGACCGGGGAGCTGTTTTTT.

For the CDR3, the DNA is TGTGCCAGCAGCTGGGACAGTGGCACCGGGGAGCTGTTTTTT. This encodes CASSWDSGTGELFF. The chain uses TRBV7-2 and TRBJ2-2, with 7 positions matching TRBD1. This CDR3 is 14 amino acids long. Germline loops: CDR1 SGHTA, CDR2 FQGNSA. V was clipped by 4 bases and J by 4 bases; unmatched bases: 3.

V and J are TRBV6-4 and TRBJ2-1; D possibly corresponds to TRBD1 (6 bases). This CDR3 has 15 amino acids. Germline V CDR1 and CDR2: MRHNA, SNTAGT. Between the trimmed V and J ends, which lost 5 bases and 10 bases, there was a span of 21 bases. The CDR3 is CASSPTGIPNGEQFF. The CDR3 nucleotides read TGTGCCAGCAGTCCTACAGGGATCCCTAATGGAGAGCAGTTCTTC.

The gene calls are TRBV7-3 and TRBJ1-6; perhaps TRBD1 as D (6 bases). Germline V gene data show CDR1 as SGHTA and CDR2 as FQGTGA. V gave up 2 bases and J gave up 8 bases, with 10 bases separating them. CDR3 size: 14 residues. CDR3 in DNA: TGTGCCAGCAGCTTATCAGGGGACGATTCACCCCTCCACTTT. Encoded protein: CASSLSGDDSPLHF.

The rearrangement joins TRBV11-2 to TRBJ2-3, with 8 bases identical to TRBD2. The CDR3 totals 15 residues. The germline V gene has CDR1 SGHAT and CDR2 FQNNGV. J gave up 8 bases and V 5 bases, and 12 bases lay outside the gene matches. The CDR3 sequence: CASSPERGFFSTQYF. CDR3 DNA: TGTGCCAGCAGCCCTGAGCGGGGGTTTTTTAGTACGCAGTATTTT.

The V and J genes are TRBV7-9 and TRBJ2-2; a possible D gene is TRBD1 (5 bases). V lost 2 bases and J lost 6, with 19 bases in between. The CDR3 has 17 amino acids. Germline CDR1 is SEHNR and CDR2 is FQNEAQ (reference sequence). CDR3: CASSLSPPGHRSGELFF. The CDR3 bases are TGTGCCAGCAGCTTAAGCCCCCCAGGGCACCGGTCCGGGGAGCTGTTTTTT.